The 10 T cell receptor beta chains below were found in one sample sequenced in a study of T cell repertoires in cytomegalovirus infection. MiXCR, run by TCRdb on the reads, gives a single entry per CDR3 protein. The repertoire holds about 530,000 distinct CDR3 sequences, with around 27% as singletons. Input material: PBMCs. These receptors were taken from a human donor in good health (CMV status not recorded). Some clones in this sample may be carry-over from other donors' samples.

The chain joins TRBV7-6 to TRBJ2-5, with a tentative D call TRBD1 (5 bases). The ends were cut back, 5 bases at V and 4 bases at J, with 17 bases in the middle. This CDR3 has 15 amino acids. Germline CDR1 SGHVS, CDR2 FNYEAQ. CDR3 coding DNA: TGTGCCAGCAGCGCGGCGAACATTGGGGCAGAGACCCAGTACTTC. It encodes CASSAANIGAETQYF.

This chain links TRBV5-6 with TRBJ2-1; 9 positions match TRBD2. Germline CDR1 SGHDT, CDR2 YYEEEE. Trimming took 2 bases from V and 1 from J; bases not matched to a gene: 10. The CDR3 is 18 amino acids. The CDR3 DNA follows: TGTGCCAGCAGCTTAGGGCGAGCGGGGGGCCCTTCCTACAATGAGCAGTTCTTC. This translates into CASSLGRAGGPSYNEQFF.

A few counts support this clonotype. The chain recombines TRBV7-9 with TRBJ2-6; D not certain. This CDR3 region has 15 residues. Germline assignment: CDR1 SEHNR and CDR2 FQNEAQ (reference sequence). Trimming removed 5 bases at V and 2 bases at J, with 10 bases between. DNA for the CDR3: TGTGCCAGCAGCCCCGGGCTGACTGGGGCCAACGTCCTGACTTTC. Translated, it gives CASSPGLTGANVLTF.

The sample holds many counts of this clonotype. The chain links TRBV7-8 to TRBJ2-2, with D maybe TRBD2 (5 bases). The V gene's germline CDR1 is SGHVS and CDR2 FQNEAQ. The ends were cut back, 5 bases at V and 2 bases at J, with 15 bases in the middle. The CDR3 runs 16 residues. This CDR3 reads CASSPWDSANTGELFF. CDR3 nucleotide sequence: TGTGCCAGCAGCCCCTGGGATAGCGCAAACACCGGGGAGCTGTTTTTT.

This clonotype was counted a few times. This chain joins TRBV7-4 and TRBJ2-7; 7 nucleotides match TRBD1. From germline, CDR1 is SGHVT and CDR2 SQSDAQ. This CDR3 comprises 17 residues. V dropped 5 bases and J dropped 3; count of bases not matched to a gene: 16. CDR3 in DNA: TGTGCCAGCAGCCTTACTCAAACGCAGACAGGGATCTACGAGCAGTACGTC. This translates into CASSLTQTQTGIYEQYV.

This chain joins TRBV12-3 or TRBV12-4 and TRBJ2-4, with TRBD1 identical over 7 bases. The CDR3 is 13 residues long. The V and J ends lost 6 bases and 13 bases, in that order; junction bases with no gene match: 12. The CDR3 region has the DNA TGTGCCAGCAGGCAACAGGGGTCAATGTTGCAGTACTTC. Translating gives CASRQQGSMLQYF.

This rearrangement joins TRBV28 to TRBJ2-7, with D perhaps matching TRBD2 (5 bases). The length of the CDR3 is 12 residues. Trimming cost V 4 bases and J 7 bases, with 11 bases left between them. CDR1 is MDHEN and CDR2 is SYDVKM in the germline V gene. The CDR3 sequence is CASSWYKREQYF. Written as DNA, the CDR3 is TGTGCCAGCAGTTGGTATAAGCGGGAGCAGTACTTC.

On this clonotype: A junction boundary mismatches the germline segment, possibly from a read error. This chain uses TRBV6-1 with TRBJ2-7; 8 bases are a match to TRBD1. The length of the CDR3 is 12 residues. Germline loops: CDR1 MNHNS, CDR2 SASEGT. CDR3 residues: CDSSGQGYEQYF. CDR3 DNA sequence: TGTGACAGCAGTGGACAGGGCTACGAGCAGTACTTC.

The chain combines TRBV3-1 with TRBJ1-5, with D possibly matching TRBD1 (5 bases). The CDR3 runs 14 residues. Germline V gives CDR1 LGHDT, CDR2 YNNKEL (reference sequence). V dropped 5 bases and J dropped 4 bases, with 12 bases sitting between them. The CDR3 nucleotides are TGTGCCAGCAGCGGGGACCCAGGGAATCAGCCCCAGCATTTT. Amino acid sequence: CASSGDPGNQPQHF.

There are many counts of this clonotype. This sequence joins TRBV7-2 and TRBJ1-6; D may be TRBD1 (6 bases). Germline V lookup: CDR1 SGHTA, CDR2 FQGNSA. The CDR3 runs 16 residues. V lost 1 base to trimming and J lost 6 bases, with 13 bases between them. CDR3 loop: CASSLEQGRINSPLHF. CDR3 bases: TGTGCCAGCAGCTTAGAGCAGGGGAGAATTAATTCACCCCTCCACTTT.